This TCR beta chain appears in the sequencing data of a study of T cell changes during pregnancy in multiple sclerosis. This CDR3 contains 14 residues. Germline assignment: CDR1 MGHRA and CDR2 YSYEKL. V lost 1 base, J lost 6 bases, and 2 bases stayed unmatched. Sequencing used immunoSEQ multiplex PCR; TCRdb keeps in-frame clones, though not all of them. The sample consists of approximately 70,000 clones, 90% to 95% of them appearing once. Source: peripheral blood, taken in the second trimester of pregnancy. The chain carries TRBV4-1 and TRBJ2-2; the match to TRBD2 covers 7 bases. This clonotype originated in a female donor in good health, enrolled as a control in a pregnancy study. The CDR3 DNA sequence: TGCGCCAGCAGCCAAGGAGGACTAGCCGGGGAGCTGTTTTTT. Its translation: CASSQGGLAGELFF.